One T cell receptor (beta chain) is described in this entry. The repertoire was sequenced with immunoSEQ multiplex PCR; TCRdb's copy has only in-frame clones and lacks some. The sample yields tens of thousands of clones, 75% to 95% seen once. The sample is drawn from a study of OX40 agonist ivuxolimab in advanced cancers. Study-wide background: Ivuxolimab, an antibody acting as an agonist of OX40 (CD134), was used to treat patients. Patients were approximately 80% male with ages roughly 20 to 85, mean approximately 62. A history of anti-PD-1, anti-PD-L1 or anti-CTLA-4 therapy was acceptable, and approximately 40% had some.

The CDR3 loop spans 14 amino acids. V lost 6 bases and J 1 base, leaving 11 bases between the germline ends. Germline values: CDR1 MRHNA, CDR2 SNTAGT. Baseline was the first blood sampling point, followed by cycle 4 day 1 and cycle 7 day 1. The V gene is TRBV6-4, the J gene TRBJ2-3; D gene uncertain. The source of this sequence is an adult with an advanced solid tumor such as melanoma, head and neck, liver or kidney cancer. The specimen comprised CD4+ or CD8+ T cells sorted from blood, sampled in a trial of the OX40 agonist ivuxolimab. This chain's CDR3 is CASRLDPGTDTQYF. In DNA, the CDR3 is TGTGCCAGCAGATTAGACCCAGGCACAGATACGCAGTATTTT.